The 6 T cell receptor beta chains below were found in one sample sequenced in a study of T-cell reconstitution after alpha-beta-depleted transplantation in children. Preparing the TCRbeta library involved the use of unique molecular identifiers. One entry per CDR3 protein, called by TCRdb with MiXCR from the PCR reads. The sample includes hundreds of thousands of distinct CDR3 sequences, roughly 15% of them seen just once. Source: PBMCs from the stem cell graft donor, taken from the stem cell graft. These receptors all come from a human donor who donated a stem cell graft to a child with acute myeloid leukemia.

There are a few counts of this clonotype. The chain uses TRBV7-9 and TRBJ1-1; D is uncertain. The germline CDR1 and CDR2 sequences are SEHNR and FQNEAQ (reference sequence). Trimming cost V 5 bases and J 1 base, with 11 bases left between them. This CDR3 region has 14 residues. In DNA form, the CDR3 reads TGTGCCAGCAGCCCTCCTGCACGGAACACTGAAGCTTTCTTT. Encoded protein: CASSPPARNTEAFF.

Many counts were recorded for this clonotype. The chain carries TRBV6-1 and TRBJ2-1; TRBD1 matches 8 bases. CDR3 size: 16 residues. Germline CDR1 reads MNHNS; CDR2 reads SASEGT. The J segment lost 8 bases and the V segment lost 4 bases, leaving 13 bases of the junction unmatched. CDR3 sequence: CASSARQGTGADEQFF. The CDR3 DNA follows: TGTGCCAGCAGTGCCCGACAGGGGACCGGGGCGGATGAGCAGTTCTTC.

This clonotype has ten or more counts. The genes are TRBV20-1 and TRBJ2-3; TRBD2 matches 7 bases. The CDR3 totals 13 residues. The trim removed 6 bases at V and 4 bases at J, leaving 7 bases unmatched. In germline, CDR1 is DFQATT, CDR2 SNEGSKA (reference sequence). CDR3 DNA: TGCAGTGCCGAGCAGGCGGGGGCAGATACGCAGTATTTT. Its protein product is CSAEQAGADTQYF.

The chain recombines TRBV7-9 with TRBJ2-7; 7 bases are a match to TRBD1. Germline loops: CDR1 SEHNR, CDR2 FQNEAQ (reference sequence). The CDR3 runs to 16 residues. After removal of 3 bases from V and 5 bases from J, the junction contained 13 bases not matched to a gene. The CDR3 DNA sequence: TGTGCCAGCAGCTTTGCCTGGACAGGAAGGGACCACGAGCAGTACTTC. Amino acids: CASSFAWTGRDHEQYF.

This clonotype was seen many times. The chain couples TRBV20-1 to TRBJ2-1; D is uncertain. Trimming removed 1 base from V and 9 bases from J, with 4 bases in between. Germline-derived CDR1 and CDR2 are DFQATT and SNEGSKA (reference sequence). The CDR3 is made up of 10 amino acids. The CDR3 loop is CSARVGEQFF. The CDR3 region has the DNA TGCAGTGCTAGAGTGGGTGAGCAGTTCTTC.

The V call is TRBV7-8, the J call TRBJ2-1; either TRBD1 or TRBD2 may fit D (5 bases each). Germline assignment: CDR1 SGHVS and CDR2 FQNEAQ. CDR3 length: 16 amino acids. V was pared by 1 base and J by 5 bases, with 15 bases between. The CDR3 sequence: CASSLVGAGEDNEQFF. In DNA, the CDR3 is TGTGCCAGCAGCTTAGTCGGGGCAGGTGAGGACAATGAGCAGTTCTTC.